One sample yielded the 13 T cell receptor beta chains listed below, sequenced in a study of blood T cell repertoires in COVID-19. The table came from immunoSEQ multiplex PCR; TCRdb's copy has only in-frame clones and leaves some out. The data show about 130,000 clones, approximately 84% seen once. Sequencing input: peripheral blood. The receptors shown here come from a man between 60 and 70 years old with acute or convalescent COVID-19.

This clone was seen a handful of times. DNA for the CDR3: TGTGCCAGTAGTCTGGACAGGGCAAACATTCAGTACTTC. Translated, it gives CASSLDRANIQYF. The chain recombines TRBV19 with TRBJ2-4, with 8 nucleotides matching TRBD1. The V and J ends lost 5 bases and 6 bases, in that order; junction bases with no gene match: 3. Per the germline V gene, CDR1 is LNHDA and CDR2 is SQIVND (reference sequence). The CDR3 contains 13 residues.

The gene calls are TRBV3-1 (or the pseudogene TRBV3-2) and TRBJ1-1; weak D call: TRBD1 (5 bases). The CDR3 spans 14 residues. The germline V and J ends were trimmed by 4 bases and 0 bases, with 9 bases remaining between them. Germline V gene data show CDR1 as LGHDT and CDR2 as YNNKEL (reference sequence). The CDR3, as DNA: TGTGCCAGCAGCCCAGGCAGGGTGAACACTGAAGCTTTCTTT. The encoded protein is CASSPGRVNTEAFF.

The rearrangement joins TRBV21-1 to TRBJ2-7; the D call TRBD2 from the table was never checked on the DNA. TRBV21-1 is flagged as a pseudogene. The CDR3 totals 17 residues. The CDR3 DNA reads as TGTGCCAGCAGCAGCAAAGCGGGGGCCGGGCCGACCGGGGAGCAGTACTTC. Its protein product is CASSSKAGAGPTGEQYF.

This clone showed up just once. The genes are TRBV30 and TRBJ1-1, with a tentative D call TRBD1 (5 bases). The CDR3 totals 14 residues. Trimming left V 0 bases short and J 6 bases short, with 14 bases between. CDR1 GTSNPN and CDR2 SVGIG come from the germline V gene (reference sequence). The CDR3 nucleotides are TGTGCCTGGAGTGTAGGGGTCCTTGGGGCTGAAGCTTTCTTT. This gives the protein CAWSVGVLGAEAFF.

The CDR3 sequence: CASAGTSGRVDTQYF. In DNA form, the CDR3 reads TGTGCCAGCGCGGGGACTAGCGGGAGAGTAGATACGCAGTATTTT. The chain employs TRBV28 and TRBJ2-3; 14 bases align to TRBD2. Trimming took 8 bases from V and 5 from J; bases not matched to a gene: 6. This CDR3 contains 15 residues. Germline V lookup: CDR1 MDHEN, CDR2 SYDVKM. Looking up the rest from reference TRBV28 and TRBJ2-3 gives the full variable domain: DVKVTQSSRYLVKRTGEKVFLECVQDMDHENMFWYRQDPGLGLRLIYFSYDVKMKEKGDIPEGYSVSREKKERFSLILESASTNQTSMYLCASAGTSGRVDTQYFGPGTRLTVL.

This chain joins TRBV24-1 and TRBJ1-3; a weak D match, TRBD1 (5 bases). Trimming removed 4 bases at V and 4 bases at J, with 10 bases between. Germline V lookup: CDR1 KGHDR, CDR2 SFDVKD. The CDR3 runs 14 residues. The CDR3 protein is CATSDGNRGNTIYF. The CDR3 nucleotides read TGTGCCACCAGTGACGGAAACAGGGGAAACACCATATATTTT.

The chain couples TRBV19 to TRBJ1-4, with D unresolved. The V and J ends lost 1 base and 7 bases respectively, with 13 bases between them. The CDR3 has 15 amino acids. The germline CDR1 and CDR2 sequences are LNHDA and SQIVND (reference sequence). Here the CDR3 DNA reads TGTGCCAGTAGTATAGGGGCGGGCCCGGGTGAAAAACTGTTTTTT. Amino acid sequence: CASSIGAGPGEKLFF.

This clone was observed a single time. The gene calls are TRBV7-3 and TRBJ2-6; a weak D match, TRBD1 (5 bases). The CDR3 consists of 16 residues. Trimming cost V 4 bases and J 0 bases, with 10 bases left between them. Germline V CDR1 and CDR2: SGHTA, FQGTGA. CDR3 in DNA: TGTGCCAGCAGCTACAGACAGTACTCTGGGGCCAACGTCCTGACTTTC. Its protein is CASSYRQYSGANVLTF.

The chain combines TRBV19 with TRBJ2-3; 7 nucleotides line up with TRBD1. The CDR3 sequence is 16 residues long. Losses at the gene ends were 5 bases for V and 6 bases for J; bases not matched to a gene: 14. Looked up from germline, CDR1 is LNHDA and CDR2 is SQIVND (reference sequence). CDR3 protein: CASSGPGTVTGDTQYF. The CDR3 region has the DNA TGTGCCAGTAGTGGTCCCGGGACAGTTACTGGGGATACGCAGTATTTT.

The chain joins TRBV5-6 to TRBJ1-6, with TRBD1 as a possible D gene (5 bases). The CDR3 covers 15 residues. Trimming took 4 bases from V and 11 from J, leaving 19 bases between them. Germline values: CDR1 SGHDT, CDR2 YYEEEE. The CDR3 reads CASSNIQGDGTPLHF. CDR3 DNA sequence: TGTGCCAGCAGCAATATCCAGGGTGACGGCACACCCCTCCACTTT.

This rearrangement joins TRBV2 to TRBJ2-3; D gene uncertain. Germline assignment: CDR1 SNHLY and CDR2 FYNNEI. There are 14 residues in the CDR3. Trimming shortened V by 3 bases and J by 1 base, and 8 bases separated the two germline ends. For the CDR3, the DNA is TGTGCCAGCAGTGAGAACTACCGCACAGATACGCAGTATTTT. It yields the protein CASSENYRTDTQYF.

This rearrangement joins TRBV19 to TRBJ1-1; tentatively, D is TRBD1 (6 bases). V dropped 6 bases and J dropped 6 bases, with 23 bases sitting between them. Germline V gene sequence: CDR1 LNHDA, CDR2 SQIVND (reference sequence). This CDR3 region has 16 residues. The CDR3 loop is CASRGGLSTGGAEAFF. In DNA form, the CDR3 reads TGTGCCAGTAGGGGGGGCCTGTCTACGGGAGGGGCTGAAGCTTTCTTT.

This chain uses TRBV6-1 with TRBJ1-4; 10 positions agree with TRBD1. The ends lost 2 bases at V and 4 bases at J; junction bases unmatched: 7. CDR3 length: 17 amino acids. CDR1 is MNHNS and CDR2 is SASEGT in the germline V gene. The CDR3: CASSERGTGAFNEKLFF. The DNA of the CDR3 is TGTGCCAGCAGTGAAAGGGGGACAGGGGCCTTTAATGAAAAACTGTTTTTT.